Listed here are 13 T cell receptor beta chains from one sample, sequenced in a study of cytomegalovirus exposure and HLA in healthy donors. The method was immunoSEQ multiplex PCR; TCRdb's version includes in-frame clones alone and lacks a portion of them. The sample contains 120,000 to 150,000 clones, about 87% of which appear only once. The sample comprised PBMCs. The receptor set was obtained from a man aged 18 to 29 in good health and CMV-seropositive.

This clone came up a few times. The CDR3 region has the DNA TGTGCCAGCAGCTTACGGTATAGCAATCAGCCCCAGCATTTT. It translates to CASSLRYSNQPQHF. The chain carries TRBV7-8 and TRBJ1-5; D not certain. This CDR3 has 14 residues. Trimming pared 2 bases from V and 0 bases from J, leaving 5 bases between. The germline V gene has CDR1 SGHVS and CDR2 FQNEAQ.

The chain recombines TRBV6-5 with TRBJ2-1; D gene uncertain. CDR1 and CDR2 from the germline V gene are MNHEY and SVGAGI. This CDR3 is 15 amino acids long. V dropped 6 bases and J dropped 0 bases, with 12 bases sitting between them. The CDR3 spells CASSPRSSSYNEQFF. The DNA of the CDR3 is TGTGCCAGCAGCCCCCGATCGAGCTCCTACAATGAGCAGTTCTTC.

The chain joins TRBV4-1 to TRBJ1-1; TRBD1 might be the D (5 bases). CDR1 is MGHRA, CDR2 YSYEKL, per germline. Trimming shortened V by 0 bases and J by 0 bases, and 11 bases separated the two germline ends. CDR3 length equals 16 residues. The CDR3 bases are TGCGCCAGCAGCCAAGATCTGGGGACTTTGAACACTGAAGCTTTCTTT. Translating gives CASSQDLGTLNTEAFF.

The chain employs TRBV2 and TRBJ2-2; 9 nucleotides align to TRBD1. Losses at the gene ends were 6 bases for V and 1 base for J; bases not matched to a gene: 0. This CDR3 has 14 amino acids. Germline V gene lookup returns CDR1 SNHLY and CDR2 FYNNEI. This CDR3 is CASRGQGNTGELFF. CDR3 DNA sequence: TGTGCCAGCAGGGGACAGGGGAACACCGGGGAGCTGTTTTTT.

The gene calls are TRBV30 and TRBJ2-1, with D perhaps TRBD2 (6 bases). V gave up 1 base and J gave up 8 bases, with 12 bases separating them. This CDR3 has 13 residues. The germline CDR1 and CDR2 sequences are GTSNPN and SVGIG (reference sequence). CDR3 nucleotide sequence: TGTGCCTGGAGTGGCGGGAACCACGATGAGCAGTTCTTC. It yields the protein CAWSGGNHDEQFF.

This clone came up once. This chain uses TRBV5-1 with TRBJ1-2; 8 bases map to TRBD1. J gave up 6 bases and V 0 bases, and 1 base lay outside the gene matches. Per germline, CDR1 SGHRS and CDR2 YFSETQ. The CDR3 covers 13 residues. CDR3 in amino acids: CASSLEDRDGYTF. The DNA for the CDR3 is TGCGCCAGCAGCTTGGAGGACAGGGATGGCTACACCTTC.

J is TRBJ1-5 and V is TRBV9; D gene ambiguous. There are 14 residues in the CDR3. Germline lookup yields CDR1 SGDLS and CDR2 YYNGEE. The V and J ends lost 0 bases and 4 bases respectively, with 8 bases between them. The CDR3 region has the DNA TGTGCCAGCAGCGTAGAAGGAGAAAATCAGCCCCAGCATTTT. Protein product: CASSVEGENQPQHF.

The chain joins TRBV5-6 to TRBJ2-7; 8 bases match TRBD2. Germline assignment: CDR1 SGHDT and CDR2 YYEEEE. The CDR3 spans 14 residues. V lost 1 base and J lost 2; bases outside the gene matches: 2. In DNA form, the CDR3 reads TGTGCCAGCAGCTTGCGAGCGGGGGCCTACGAGCAGTACTTC. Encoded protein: CASSLRAGAYEQYF.

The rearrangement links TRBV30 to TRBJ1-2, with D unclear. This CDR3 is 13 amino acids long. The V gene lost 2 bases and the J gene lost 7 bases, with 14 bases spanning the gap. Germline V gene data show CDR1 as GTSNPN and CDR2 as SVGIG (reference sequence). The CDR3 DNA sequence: TGTGCCTGGAGTTCCGAGAGGGCGGCTGGCTACACCTTC. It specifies CAWSSERAAGYTF.

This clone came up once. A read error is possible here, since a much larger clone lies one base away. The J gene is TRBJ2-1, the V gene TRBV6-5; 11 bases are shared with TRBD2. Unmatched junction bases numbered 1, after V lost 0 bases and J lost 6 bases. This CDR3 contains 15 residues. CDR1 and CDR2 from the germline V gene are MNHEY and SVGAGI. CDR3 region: CASSYSSGGANEQFF. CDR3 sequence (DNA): TGTGCCAGCAGTTACTCTAGCGGGGGGGCCAATGAGCAGTTCTTC.

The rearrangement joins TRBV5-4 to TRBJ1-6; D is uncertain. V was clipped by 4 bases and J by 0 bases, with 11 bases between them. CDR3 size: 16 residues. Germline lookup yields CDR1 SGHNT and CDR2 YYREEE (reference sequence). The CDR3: CASSLGRSSYNSPLHF. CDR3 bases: TGTGCCAGCAGCCTGGGCCGGAGCTCCTATAATTCACCCCTCCACTTT.

The CDR3 loop is CASSDRRTNEKLFF. The CDR3 DNA reads TGTGCCAGCAGCGACAGACGGACTAATGAAAAACTGTTTTTT. This rearrangement joins TRBV7-8 to TRBJ1-4; possible D gene TRBD1, 5 bases. V shed 5 bases and J shed 2 bases, with 9 bases lying between them. This CDR3 is built from 14 residues. Germline V gives CDR1 SGHVS, CDR2 FQNEAQ.

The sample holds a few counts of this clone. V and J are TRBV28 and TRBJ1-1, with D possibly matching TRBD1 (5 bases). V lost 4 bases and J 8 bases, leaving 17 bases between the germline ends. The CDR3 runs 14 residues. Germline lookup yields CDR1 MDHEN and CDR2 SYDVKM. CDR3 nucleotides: TGTGCCAGCAGTTCCCCCGGACAAGGCAAGGAAGCTTTCTTT. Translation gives CASSSPGQGKEAFF. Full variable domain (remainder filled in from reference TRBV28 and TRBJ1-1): DVKVTQSSRYLVKRTGEKVFLECVQDMDHENMFWYRQDPGLGLRLIYFSYDVKMKEKGDIPEGYSVSREKKERFSLILESASTNQTSMYLCASSSPGQGKEAFFGQGTRLTVV.